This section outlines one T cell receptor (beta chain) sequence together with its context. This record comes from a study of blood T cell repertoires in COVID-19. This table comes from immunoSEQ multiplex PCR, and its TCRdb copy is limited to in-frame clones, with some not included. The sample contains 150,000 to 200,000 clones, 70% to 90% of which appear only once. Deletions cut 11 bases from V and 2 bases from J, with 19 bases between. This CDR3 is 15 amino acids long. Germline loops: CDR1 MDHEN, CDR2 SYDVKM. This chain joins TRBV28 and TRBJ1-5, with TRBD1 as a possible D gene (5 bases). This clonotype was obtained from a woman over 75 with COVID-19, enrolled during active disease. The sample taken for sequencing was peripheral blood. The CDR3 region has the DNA TGTGCCGTTAGGCAGGGCAGGGTCCGCAATCAGCCCCAGCATTTT. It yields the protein CAVRQGRVRNQPQHF.